Included here is one T cell receptor (beta chain) sequence, with context. This sample is drawn from a study of cytomegalovirus exposure and HLA in healthy donors. Sequencing used immunoSEQ multiplex PCR; TCRdb keeps in-frame clones, though not all of them. The table records around 140,000 clones, roughly 87% of them present only once. The CDR3 length is 15 residues. Germline assignment: CDR1 SGHDT and CDR2 YYEEEE. Trimming pared 4 bases from V and 6 bases from J, leaving 17 bases between. The V call is TRBV5-6, the J call TRBJ1-5; D perhaps matches TRBD1 (6 bases). Sample: PBMCs. The sequence was obtained from a man younger than 35 in good health and CMV-seropositive. CDR3 amino acids: CASSPDGGAGQPQHF. The CDR3 DNA reads TGTGCCAGCAGCCCCGATGGGGGGGCGGGTCAGCCCCAGCATTTT.